Listed below are T cell receptor beta chains from one sample, sequenced in a study of human T cells and chemical hapten exposure. MiXCR was run by TCRdb on the RACE reads, yielding one entry per CDR3 protein. The sample has around 150,000 distinct CDR3 sequences, roughly 25% seen once. The source was whole blood, collected in connection with sensitization to the hapten diphenylcyclopropenone (DPC). The receptors shown here come from a woman aged 18 to 35 with alopecia areata. Some clones in this sample may be carry-over from other donors' samples. CDR3s include the opening cysteine and the closing phenylalanine or tryptophan. Each record gives: clone size, J gene, V gene, D gene, CDR3 DNA, CDR3 protein. A D gene is named only where the DNA matches it firmly. Clone sizes are given selectively: once, few, many, or a class where the clone is expanded.

clone size: few
J gene: TRBJ1-5
V gene: TRBV3-1
D gene: -
CDR3 DNA: TGTGCCAGCAGCCAAGGACTGGGGCCCCAGCATTTT
CDR3 protein: CASSQGLGPQHF

clone size: -
J gene: TRBJ2-7
V gene: TRBV9
D gene: -
CDR3 DNA: TGTGCCAGCAGCCCCGAATGGGGTTCTGACGAGCAGTACTTC
CDR3 protein: CASSPEWGSDEQYF

clone size: once
J gene: TRBJ2-3
V gene: TRBV12-3/TRBV12-4
D gene: TRBD1
CDR3 DNA: TGTGCCAGCAACAGGGGGACTAGCACAGATACGCAGTATTTT
CDR3 protein: CASNRGTSTDTQYF

clone size: few
J gene: TRBJ1-2
V gene: TRBV29-1
D gene: -
CDR3 DNA: TGCAGCGCCATTCACCCTGCCTATGGCTACACCTTC
CDR3 protein: CSAIHPAYGYTF

clone size: few
J gene: TRBJ1-2
V gene: TRBV19
D gene: -
CDR3 DNA: TGTGCCAGTAGTATACAGCTAGCGGGCAGAACTGTGATTAACTATGGCTACACCTTC
CDR3 protein: CASSIQLAGRTVINYGYTF

clone size: many
J gene: TRBJ2-4
V gene: TRBV5-6
D gene: -
CDR3 DNA: TGTGCCAGCAGCTTAAGGCATTCCAAAAACATTCAGTACTTC
CDR3 protein: CASSLRHSKNIQYF

clone size: -
J gene: TRBJ1-2
V gene: TRBV20-1
D gene: -
CDR3 DNA: TGCAGTGCTCCCCGCGGGGGGAACTATGGCTACACCTTC
CDR3 protein: CSAPRGGNYGYTF

clone size: few
J gene: TRBJ1-1
V gene: TRBV20-1
D gene: TRBD1
CDR3 DNA: TGCAGTGTGCGGGACAGCTACACTGAAGCTTTCTTT
CDR3 protein: CSVRDSYTEAFF

clone size: few
J gene: TRBJ2-5
V gene: TRBV12-3/TRBV12-4
D gene: -
CDR3 DNA: TGTGCCAGCGGACAGTTCCAGGCGGCCCAGTACTTC
CDR3 protein: CASGQFQAAQYF

clone size: few
J gene: TRBJ1-6
V gene: TRBV6-2/TRBV6-3
D gene: -
CDR3 DNA: TGTGCCAGCAGACTCCAAACCCCCGGGACTGATTATAATTCACCCCTCCACTTT
CDR3 protein: CASRLQTPGTDYNSPLHF

clone size: few
J gene: TRBJ1-3
V gene: TRBV24-1
D gene: -
CDR3 DNA: TGTGCCACGATTAACCTTCAGACCTGCTCTGGAAACACCATATATTTT
CDR3 protein: CATINLQTCSGNTIYF

clone size: -
J gene: TRBJ2-7
V gene: TRBV27
D gene: -
CDR3 DNA: TGTGCCAGCAGTTCTAGGACAGCCGCCTACGAGCAGTACTTC
CDR3 protein: CASSSRTAAYEQYF

clone size: few
J gene: TRBJ1-4
V gene: TRBV12-3/TRBV12-4
D gene: -
CDR3 DNA: TGTGCCAGCAGCCCGCCGGGGGATGAAAAACTGTTTTTT
CDR3 protein: CASSPPGDEKLFF

clone size: -
J gene: TRBJ2-5
V gene: TRBV6-1
D gene: -
CDR3 DNA: TGTGCCAGCAGTGAAGTAGGGAGTCGAGAGACCCAGTACTTC
CDR3 protein: CASSEVGSRETQYF

clone size: -
J gene: TRBJ2-7
V gene: TRBV5-1
D gene: -
CDR3 DNA: TGCGCCAGCAGCTCGGGCATGAACTCCTACGAGCAGTACTTC
CDR3 protein: CASSSGMNSYEQYF